The T cell receptor (beta chain) described here comes from a study of blood T cell repertoires in COVID-19. In the study overall: The United States, Italy and Spain supplied acute and convalescent COVID-19 samples. T cells, B-cell-depleted T cells, or PBMCs supplied cDNA or gDNA.

Original data processing: Amplification of reference gene primers was used by the study to estimate nucleated cell counts. Produced via immunoSEQ multiplex PCR; TCRdb's table is partial and in-frame only. That table furnishes V, J and clone size, whereas the DNA furnished D and trimming. The table records about 230,000 clones, over 80% of them present only once. The germline V gene has CDR1 KGHSH and CDR2 LQKENI. This CDR3 has 15 residues. V lost 3 bases, J lost 6 bases, and 3 bases stayed unmatched. Sequencing was performed on peripheral blood. V and J are TRBV18 and TRBJ2-4, with 12 bases fitting TRBD2. The sequence derives from a woman in her sixties or seventies with active or convalescent COVID-19. The CDR3 protein is CASSPGTSGRNIQYF. CDR3 DNA sequence: TGTGCCAGCTCACCTGGGACTAGCGGGCGAAACATTCAGTACTTC.